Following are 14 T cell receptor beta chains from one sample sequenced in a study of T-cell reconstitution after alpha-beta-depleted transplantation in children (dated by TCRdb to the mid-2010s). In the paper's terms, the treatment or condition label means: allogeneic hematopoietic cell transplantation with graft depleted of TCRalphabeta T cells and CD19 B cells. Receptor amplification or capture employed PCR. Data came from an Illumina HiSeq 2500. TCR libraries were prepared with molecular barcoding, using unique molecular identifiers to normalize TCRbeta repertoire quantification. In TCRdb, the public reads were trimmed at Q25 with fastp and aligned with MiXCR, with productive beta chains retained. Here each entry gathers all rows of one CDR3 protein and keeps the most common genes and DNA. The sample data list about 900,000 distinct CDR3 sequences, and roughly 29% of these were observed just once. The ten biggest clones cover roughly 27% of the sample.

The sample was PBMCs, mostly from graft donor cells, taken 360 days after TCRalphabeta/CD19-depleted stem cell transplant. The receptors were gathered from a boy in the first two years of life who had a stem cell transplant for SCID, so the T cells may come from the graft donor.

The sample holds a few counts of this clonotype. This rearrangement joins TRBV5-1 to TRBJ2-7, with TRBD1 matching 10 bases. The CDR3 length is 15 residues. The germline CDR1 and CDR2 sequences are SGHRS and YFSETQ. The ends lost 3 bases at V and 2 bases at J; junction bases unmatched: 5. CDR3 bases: TGCGCCAGCAGCTACGGGGACAGGGGCGCCTACGAGCAGTACTTC. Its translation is CASSYGDRGAYEQYF.

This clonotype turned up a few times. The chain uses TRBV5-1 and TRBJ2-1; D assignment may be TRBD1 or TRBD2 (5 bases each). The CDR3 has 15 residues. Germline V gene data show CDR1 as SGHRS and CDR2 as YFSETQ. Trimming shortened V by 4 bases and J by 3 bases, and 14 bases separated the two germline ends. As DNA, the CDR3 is TGCGCCAGCAGCCGACGGGACGGGTTCTACAATGAGCAGTTCTTC. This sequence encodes CASSRRDGFYNEQFF.

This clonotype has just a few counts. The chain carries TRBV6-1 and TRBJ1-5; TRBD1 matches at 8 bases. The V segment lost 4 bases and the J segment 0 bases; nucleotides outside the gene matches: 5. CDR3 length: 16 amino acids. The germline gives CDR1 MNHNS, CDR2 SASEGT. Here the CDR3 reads CASSARGQDSNQPQHF. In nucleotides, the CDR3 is TGTGCCAGCAGTGCCAGGGGACAGGATAGCAATCAGCCCCAGCATTTT.

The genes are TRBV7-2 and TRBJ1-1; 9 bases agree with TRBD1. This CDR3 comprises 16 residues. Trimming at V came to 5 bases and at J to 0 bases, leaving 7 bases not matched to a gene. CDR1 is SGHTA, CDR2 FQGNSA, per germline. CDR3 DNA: TGTGCCAGCAGCCCCCCGCGGACAGGGGTGAACACTGAAGCTTTCTTT. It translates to CASSPPRTGVNTEAFF.

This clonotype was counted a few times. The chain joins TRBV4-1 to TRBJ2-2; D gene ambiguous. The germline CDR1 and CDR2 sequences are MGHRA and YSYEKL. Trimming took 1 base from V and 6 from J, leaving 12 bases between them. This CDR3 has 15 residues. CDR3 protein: CASSQVIGFAGELFF. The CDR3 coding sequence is TGCGCCAGCAGCCAAGTAATTGGGTTTGCCGGGGAGCTGTTTTTT.

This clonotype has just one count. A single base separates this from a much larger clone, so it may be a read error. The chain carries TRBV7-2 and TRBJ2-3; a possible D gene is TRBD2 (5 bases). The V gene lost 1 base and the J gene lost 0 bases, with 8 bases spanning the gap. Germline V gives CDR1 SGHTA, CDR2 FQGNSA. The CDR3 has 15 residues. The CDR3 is CASSLVRTSTDTQYF. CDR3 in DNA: TGTGCCAGCAGCTTAGTGCGGACTAGCACAGATACGCAGTATTTT.

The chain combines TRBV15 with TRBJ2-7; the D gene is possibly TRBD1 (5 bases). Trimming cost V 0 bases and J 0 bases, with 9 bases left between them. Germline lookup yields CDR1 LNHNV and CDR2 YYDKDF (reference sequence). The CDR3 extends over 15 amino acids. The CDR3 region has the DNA TGTGCCACCAGCAGAGATCAGGGTTCCTCCTACGAGCAGTACTTC. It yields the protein CATSRDQGSSYEQYF.

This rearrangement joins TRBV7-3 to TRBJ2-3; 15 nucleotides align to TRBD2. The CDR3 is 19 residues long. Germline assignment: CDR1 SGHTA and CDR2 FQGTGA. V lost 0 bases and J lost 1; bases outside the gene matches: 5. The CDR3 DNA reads TGTGCCAGCAGCTTAACCCCGGGACTAGCGGGGGGCCGCACAGATACGCAGTATTTT. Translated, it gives CASSLTPGLAGGRTDTQYF.

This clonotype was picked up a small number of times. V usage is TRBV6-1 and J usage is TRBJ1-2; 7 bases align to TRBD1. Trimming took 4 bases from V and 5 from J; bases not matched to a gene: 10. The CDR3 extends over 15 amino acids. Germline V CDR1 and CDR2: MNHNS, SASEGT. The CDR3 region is CASSANDRAPYGYTF. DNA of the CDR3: TGTGCCAGCAGTGCCAACGACAGGGCACCTTATGGCTACACCTTC.

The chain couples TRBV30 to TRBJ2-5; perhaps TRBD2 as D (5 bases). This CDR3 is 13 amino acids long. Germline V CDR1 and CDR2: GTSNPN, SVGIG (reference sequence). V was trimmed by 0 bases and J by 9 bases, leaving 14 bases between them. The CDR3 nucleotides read TGTGCCTGGAGTGTCCGGGGATTCCCGGCCCAGTACTTC. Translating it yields CAWSVRGFPAQYF.

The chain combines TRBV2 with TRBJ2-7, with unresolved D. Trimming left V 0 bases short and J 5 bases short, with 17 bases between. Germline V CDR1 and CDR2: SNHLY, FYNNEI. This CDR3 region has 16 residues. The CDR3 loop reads CASSEASSDISDEQYF. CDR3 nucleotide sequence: TGTGCCAGCAGTGAAGCGTCTAGTGATATTAGTGACGAGCAGTACTTC.

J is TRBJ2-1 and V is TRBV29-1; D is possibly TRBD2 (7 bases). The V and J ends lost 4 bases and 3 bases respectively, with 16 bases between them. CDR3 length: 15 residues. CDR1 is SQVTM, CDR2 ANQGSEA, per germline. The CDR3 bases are TGCAGCGTTGTGGGGGGCGGGGGCCACTACAATGAGCAGTTCTTC. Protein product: CSVVGGGGHYNEQFF.

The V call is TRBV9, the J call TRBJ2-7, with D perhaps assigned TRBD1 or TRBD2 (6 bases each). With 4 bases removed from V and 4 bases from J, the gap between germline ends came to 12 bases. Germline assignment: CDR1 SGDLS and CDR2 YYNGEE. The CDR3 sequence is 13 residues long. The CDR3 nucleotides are TGTGCCAGCAGCCACGGGGGCGGGTACGAGCAGTACTTC. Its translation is CASSHGGGYEQYF. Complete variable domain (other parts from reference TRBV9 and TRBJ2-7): DSGVTQTPKHLITATGQRVTLRCSPRSGDLSVYWYQQSLDQGLQFLIQYYNGEERAKGNILERFSAQQFPDLHSELNLSSLELGDSALYFCASSHGGGYEQYFGPGTRLTVT.

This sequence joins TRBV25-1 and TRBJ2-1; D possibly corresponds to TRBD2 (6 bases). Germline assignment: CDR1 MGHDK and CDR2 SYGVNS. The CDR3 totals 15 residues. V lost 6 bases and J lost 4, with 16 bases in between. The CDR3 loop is CASSIRGGAYNEQFF. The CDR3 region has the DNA TGTGCCAGCAGCATAAGGGGCGGGGCTTACAATGAGCAGTTCTTC.